Each of the 2 T cell receptor beta chains below was sequenced from the same sample in a study of T cell repertoires in cytomegalovirus infection (dated by TCRdb to about 2019). TCRdb lists the instrument as Illumina HiSeq 1500. TCRdb reprocessing: public reads trimmed at Q25 with fastp, clones called with MiXCR, in-frame beta chains kept. A single entry per CDR3 protein holds the most common genes and DNA from its merged rows. The sample yields 150,000 to 200,000 distinct CDR3 sequences; 8% to 10% were counted once. The ten largest clones represent approximately 4.6% of the sample. Input material: PBMCs. The origin of the receptors is a human donor in good health (CMV status not recorded). Some clones in this sample may be carry-over from other donors' samples.

This clonotype has a count of ten or more. The chain joins TRBV11-2 to TRBJ1-2; no clear D gene. The length of the CDR3 is 14 residues. Germline loops: CDR1 SGHAT, CDR2 FQNNGV. V dropped 0 bases and J dropped 4 bases, with 9 bases sitting between them. CDR3 protein: CASSLDRSLYGYTF. The CDR3 DNA sequence: TGTGCCAGCAGCTTAGATCGCAGCCTCTATGGCTACACCTTC.

This clonotype occurred a few times. V usage is TRBV2 and J usage is TRBJ2-5, with 7 bases fitting TRBD2. The CDR3 runs to 13 residues. Unmatched junction bases numbered 3, after V lost 4 bases and J lost 4 bases. Germline CDR1 is SNHLY and CDR2 is FYNNEI. The CDR3 sequence: CASSGEGRETQYF. CDR3 DNA sequence: TGTGCCAGCAGTGGGGAGGGAAGAGAGACCCAGTACTTC.